The TCR beta chain under discussion was sequenced for a study of identical twins. TCRdb called the 5' RACE reads again in MiXCR, with one record for every CDR3 protein. The sample carries some 320,000 distinct CDR3 sequences, 10% to 15% recorded once. This clonotype was counted between two and nine times. V was clipped by 0 bases and J by 8 bases; unmatched bases: 4. CDR1 and CDR2 from the germline V gene are SGHNT and YYREEE (reference sequence). CDR3 length: 15 amino acids. The sample was also linked to a second study, of yellow fever vaccine responses in identical twins.

The TCR originated in a woman aged 18-30 years in good health. Sample: CD8+ T cells sorted from blood. The V call is TRBV5-4, the J call TRBJ2-1; 11 bases align to TRBD2. CDR3 nucleotide sequence: TGTGCCAGCAGCTTGGGCGTAGCGGGAGGGGATGAGCAGTTCTTC. Encoded protein: CASSLGVAGGDEQFF.